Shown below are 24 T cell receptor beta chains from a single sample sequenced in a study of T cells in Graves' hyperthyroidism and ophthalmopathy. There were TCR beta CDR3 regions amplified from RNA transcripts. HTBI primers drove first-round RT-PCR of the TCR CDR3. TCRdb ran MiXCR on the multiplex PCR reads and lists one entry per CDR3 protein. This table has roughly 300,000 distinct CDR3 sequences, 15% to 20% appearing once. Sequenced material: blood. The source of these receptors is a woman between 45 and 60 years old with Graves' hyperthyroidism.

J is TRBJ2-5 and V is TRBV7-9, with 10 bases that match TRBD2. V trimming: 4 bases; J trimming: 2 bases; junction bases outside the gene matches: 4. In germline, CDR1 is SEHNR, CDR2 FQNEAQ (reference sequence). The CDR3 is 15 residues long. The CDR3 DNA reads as TGTGCCAGCAGCTCAGGGACTAGCGCGCAAGAGACCCAGTACTTC. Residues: CASSSGTSAQETQYF. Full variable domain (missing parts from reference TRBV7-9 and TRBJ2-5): DTGVSQNPRHKITKRGQNVTFRCDPISEHNRLYWYRQTLGQGPEFLTYFQNEAQLEKSRLLSDRFSAERPKGSFSTLEIQRTEQGDSAMYLCASSSGTSAQETQYFGPGTRLLVL.

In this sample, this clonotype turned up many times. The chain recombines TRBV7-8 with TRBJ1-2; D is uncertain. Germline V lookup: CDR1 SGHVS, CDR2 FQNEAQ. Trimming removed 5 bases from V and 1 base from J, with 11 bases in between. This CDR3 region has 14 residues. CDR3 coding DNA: TGTGCCAGCAGCCCAGCGTCCAATAACTATGGCTACACCTTC. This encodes CASSPASNNYGYTF.

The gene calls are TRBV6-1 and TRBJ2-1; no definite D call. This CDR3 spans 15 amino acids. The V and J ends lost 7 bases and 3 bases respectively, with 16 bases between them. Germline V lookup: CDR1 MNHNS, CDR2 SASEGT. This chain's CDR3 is CASIGFTSIYNEQFF. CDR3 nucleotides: TGTGCCAGCATAGGGTTTACTTCGATCTACAATGAGCAGTTCTTC.

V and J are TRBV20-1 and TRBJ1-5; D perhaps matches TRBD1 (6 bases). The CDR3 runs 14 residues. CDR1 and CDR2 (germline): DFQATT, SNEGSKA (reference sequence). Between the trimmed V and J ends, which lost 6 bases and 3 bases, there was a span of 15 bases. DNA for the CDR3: TGCAGTGCCGCGCCTGGACAGCACAATCAGCCCCAGCATTTT. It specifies CSAAPGQHNQPQHF.

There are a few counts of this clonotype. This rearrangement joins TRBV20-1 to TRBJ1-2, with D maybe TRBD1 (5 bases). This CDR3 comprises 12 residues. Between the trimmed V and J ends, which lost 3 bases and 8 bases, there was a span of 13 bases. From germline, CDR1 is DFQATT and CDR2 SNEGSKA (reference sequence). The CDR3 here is CSASSGVPGYTF. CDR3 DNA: TGCAGTGCTAGTTCGGGGGTTCCCGGCTACACCTTC.

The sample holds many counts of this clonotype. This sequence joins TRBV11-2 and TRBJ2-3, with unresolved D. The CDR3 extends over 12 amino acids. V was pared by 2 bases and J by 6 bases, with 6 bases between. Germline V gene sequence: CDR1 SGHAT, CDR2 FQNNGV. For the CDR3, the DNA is TGTGCCAGCAGCTTACAAGGGGATACGCAGTATTTT. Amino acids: CASSLQGDTQYF.

CDR3 nucleotides: TGTGCCAGCAGTTGGGCGGGAGGGGTTGGGAATGAGCAGTTCTTC. It codes for CASSWAGGVGNEQFF. The chain recombines TRBV7-3 with TRBJ2-1, with TRBD2 identical over 9 bases. The J segment lost 7 bases and the V segment lost 6 bases, leaving 10 bases of the junction unmatched. Germline CDR1 SGHTA, CDR2 FQGTGA. The CDR3 is made up of 15 amino acids.

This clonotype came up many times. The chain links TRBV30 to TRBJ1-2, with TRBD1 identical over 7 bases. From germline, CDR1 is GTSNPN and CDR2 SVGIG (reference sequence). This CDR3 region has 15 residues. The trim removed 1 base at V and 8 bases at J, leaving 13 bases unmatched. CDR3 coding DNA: TGTGCCTGGAGTGCAAAGCCCGACAGGGAAGGAGGCTACACCTTC. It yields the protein CAWSAKPDREGGYTF. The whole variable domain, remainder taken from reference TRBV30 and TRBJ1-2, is SQTIHQWPATLVQPVGSPLSLECTVEGTSNPNLYWYRQAAGRGLQLLFYSVGIGQISSEVPQNLSASRPQDRQFILSSKKLLLSDSGFYLCAWSAKPDREGGYTFGSGTRLTVV.

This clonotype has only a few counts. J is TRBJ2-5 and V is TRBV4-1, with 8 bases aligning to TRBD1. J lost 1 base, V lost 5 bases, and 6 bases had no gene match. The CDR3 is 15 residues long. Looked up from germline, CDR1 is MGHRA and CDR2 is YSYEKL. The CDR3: CASSSTGTGQETQYF. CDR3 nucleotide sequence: TGCGCCAGCAGCTCCACTGGGACAGGCCAAGAGACCCAGTACTTC.

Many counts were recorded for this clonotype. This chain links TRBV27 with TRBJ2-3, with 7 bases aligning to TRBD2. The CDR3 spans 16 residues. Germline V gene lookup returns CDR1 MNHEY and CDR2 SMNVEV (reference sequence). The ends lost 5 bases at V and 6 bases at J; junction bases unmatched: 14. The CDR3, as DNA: TGTGCCAGCAGTCGTCTGAGCGGGGCGCAGTGGGATACGCAGTATTTT. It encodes CASSRLSGAQWDTQYF.

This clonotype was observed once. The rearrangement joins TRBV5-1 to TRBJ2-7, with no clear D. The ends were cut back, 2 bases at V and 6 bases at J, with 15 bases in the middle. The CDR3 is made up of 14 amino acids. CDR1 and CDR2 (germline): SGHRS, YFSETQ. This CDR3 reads CASSFHLNPGEQYF. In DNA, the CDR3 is TGCGCCAGCAGCTTCCATTTAAATCCGGGCGAGCAGTACTTC.

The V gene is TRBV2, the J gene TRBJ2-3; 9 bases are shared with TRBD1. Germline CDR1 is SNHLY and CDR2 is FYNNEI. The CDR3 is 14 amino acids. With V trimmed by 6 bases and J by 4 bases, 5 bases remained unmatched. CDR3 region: CASRGDRAADTQYF. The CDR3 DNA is TGTGCCAGCAGGGGGGACAGGGCCGCAGATACGCAGTATTTT.

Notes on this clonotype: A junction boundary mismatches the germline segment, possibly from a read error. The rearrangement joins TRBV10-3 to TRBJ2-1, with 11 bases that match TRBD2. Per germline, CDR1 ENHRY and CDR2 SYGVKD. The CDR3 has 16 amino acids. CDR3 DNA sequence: TGTGCCATCAGTGGGCTGGCTAGCGGGAGGATTGATGAGCGGTTCTTC. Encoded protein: CAISGLASGRIDERFF.

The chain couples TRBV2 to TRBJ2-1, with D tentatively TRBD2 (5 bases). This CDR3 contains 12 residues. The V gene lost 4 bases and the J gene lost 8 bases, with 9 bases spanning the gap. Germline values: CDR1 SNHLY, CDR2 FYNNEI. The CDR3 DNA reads TGTGCCAGCAGTGGCGCTAGCTATGAGCAGTTCTTC. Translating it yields CASSGASYEQFF.

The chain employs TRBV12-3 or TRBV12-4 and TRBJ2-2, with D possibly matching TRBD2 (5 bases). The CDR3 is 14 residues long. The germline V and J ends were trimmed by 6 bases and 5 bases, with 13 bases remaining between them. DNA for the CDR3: TGTGCCAGCAGCTTCGGACTGGAAACCGGGGAGCTGTTTTTT. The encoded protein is CASSFGLETGELFF.

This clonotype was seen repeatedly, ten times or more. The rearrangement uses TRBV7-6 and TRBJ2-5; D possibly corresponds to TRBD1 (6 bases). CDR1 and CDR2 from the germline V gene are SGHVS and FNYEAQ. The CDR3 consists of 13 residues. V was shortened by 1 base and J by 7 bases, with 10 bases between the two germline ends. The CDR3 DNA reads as TGTGCCAGCAGCTTAGGGGGGCCGGGGACCCAGTACTTC. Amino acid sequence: CASSLGGPGTQYF.

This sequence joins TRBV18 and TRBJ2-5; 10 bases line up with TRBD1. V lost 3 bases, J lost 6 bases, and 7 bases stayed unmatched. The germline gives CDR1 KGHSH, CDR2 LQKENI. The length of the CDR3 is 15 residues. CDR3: CASSPGTGVIKTQYF. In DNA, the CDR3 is TGTGCCAGCTCACCGGGGACAGGGGTCATAAAGACCCAGTACTTC.

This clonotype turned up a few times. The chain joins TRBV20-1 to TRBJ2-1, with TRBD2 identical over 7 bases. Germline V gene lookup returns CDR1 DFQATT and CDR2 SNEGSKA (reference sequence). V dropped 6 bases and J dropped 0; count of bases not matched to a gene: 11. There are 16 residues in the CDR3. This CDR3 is CSATAGLKSSYNEQFF. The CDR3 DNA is TGCAGTGCCACAGCGGGACTAAAAAGCTCCTACAATGAGCAGTTCTTC.

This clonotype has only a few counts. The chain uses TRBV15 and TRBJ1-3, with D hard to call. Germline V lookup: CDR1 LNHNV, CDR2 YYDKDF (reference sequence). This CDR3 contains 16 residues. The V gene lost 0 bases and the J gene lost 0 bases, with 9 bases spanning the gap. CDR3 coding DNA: TGTGCCACCAGCAGAGATCCGACGGTCTCTGGAAACACCATATATTTT. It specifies CATSRDPTVSGNTIYF.

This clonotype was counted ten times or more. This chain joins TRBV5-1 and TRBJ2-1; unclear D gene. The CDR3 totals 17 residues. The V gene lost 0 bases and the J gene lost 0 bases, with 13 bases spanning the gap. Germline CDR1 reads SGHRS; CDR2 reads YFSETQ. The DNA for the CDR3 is TGCGCCAGCAGCTTGGACGGGCCGAGAAGCTCCTACAATGAGCAGTTCTTC. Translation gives CASSLDGPRSSYNEQFF.

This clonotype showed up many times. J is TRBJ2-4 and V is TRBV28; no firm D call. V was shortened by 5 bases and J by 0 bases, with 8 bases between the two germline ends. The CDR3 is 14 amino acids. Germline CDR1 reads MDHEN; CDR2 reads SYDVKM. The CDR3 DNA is TGTGCCAGCAGTCGTCCGGTAGCCAAAAACATTCAGTACTTC. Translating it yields CASSRPVAKNIQYF. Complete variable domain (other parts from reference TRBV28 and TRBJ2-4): DVKVTQSSRYLVKRTGEKVFLECVQDMDHENMFWYRQDPGLGLRLIYFSYDVKMKEKGDIPEGYSVSREKKERFSLILESASTNQTSMYLCASSRPVAKNIQYFGAGTRLSVL.

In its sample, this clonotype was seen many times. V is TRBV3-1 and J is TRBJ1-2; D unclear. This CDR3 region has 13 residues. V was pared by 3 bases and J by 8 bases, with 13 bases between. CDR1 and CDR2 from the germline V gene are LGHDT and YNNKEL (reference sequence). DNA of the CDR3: TGTGCCAGCAGCCAGAGGGATACGAGAGGCTACACCTTC. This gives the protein CASSQRDTRGYTF.

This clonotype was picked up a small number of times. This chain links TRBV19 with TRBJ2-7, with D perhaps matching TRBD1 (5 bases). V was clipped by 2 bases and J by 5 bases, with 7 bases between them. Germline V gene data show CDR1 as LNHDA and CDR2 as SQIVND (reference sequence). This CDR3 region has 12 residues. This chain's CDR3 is CASSIWGHEQYV. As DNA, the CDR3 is TGTGCCAGTAGTATATGGGGCCACGAGCAGTACGTC.

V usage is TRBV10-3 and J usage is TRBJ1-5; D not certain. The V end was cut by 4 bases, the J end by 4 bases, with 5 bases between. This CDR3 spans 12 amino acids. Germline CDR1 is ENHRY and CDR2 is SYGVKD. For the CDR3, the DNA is TGTGCCATCAGTGCGTCGAATCAGCCCCAGCATTTT. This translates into CAISASNQPQHF.